A single sample is the source of the 2 T cell receptor beta chains below, sequenced in a study of T cell repertoires in aging, cancer and after chemotherapy. Amplification of TCR beta used genomic DNA extracted from peripheral blood. TRB rearrangements spanning V, D and J were amplified using mixed TRB-A/B primers. Each CDR3 protein gets one entry after TCRdb re-called the multiplex PCR reads with MiXCR. The table shows about 8,700 distinct CDR3 sequences, with about 30% occurring only once. The sample taken for sequencing was blood. All receptors come from a human donor in good health.

The CDR3 region is CASSYSPLAAGLTGELFF. CDR3 bases: TGTGCCAGCAGCTATAGCCCCCTAGCCGCGGGACTCACCGGGGAGCTGTTTTTT. This chain links TRBV5-6 with TRBJ2-2; possible D gene TRBD2, 6 bases. There are 18 residues in the CDR3. Germline CDR1 reads SGHDT; CDR2 reads YYEEEE. The V end lost 3 bases, the J end lost 4 bases, and 22 bases lay between the germline ends.

By sample fraction, this clonotype is medium-sized. This chain links TRBV29-1 with TRBJ2-3, with 7 bases identical to TRBD2. Germline V CDR1 and CDR2: SQVTM, ANQGSEA. After removal of 5 bases from V and 5 bases from J, the junction contained 16 bases not matched to a gene. CDR3 length: 16 residues. CDR3 nucleotides: TGCAGCGTTCACGGCCCGAGACTAGCAGGAATAGATACGCAGTATTTT. Its translation: CSVHGPRLAGIDTQYF.